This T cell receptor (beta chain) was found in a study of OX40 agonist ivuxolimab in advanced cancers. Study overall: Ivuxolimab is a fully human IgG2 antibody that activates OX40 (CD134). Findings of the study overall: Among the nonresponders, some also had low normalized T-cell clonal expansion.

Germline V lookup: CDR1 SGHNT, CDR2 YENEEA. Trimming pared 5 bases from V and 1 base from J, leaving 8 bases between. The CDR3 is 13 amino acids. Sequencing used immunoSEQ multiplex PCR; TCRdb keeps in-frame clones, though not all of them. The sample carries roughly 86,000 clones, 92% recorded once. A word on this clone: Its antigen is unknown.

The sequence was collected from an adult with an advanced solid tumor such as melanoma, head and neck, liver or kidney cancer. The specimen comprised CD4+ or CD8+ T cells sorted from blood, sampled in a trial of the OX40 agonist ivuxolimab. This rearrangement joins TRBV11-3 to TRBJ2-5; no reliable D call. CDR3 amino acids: CASSPDGQETQYF. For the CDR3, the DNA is TGTGCCAGCAGCCCGGACGGCCAAGAGACCCAGTACTTC.